One and the same sample provided the 30 T cell receptor beta chains below, sequenced in a study of OX40 agonist ivuxolimab in advanced cancers. Here immunoSEQ multiplex PCR was the method, and the copy in TCRdb shows in-frame clones only, minus some. This sample has about 50,000 clones, with about four fifths found just once. This specimen consisted of CD4+ or CD8+ T cells sorted from blood, obtained in a trial of the OX40 agonist ivuxolimab. The receptors shown here come from an adult with an advanced solid tumor such as melanoma, head and neck, liver or kidney cancer.

V and J are TRBV7-6 and TRBJ2-5, with 11 bases lining up with TRBD2. Per germline, CDR1 SGHVS and CDR2 FNYEAQ. The CDR3 is made up of 15 amino acids. Trimming cost V 5 bases and J 2 bases; bases outside gene matches: 4. As DNA, the CDR3 is TGTGCCAGCAGCATGAGGACTAGCGGGCAAGAGACCCAGTACTTC. Its protein product is CASSMRTSGQETQYF.

The chain employs TRBV7-9 and TRBJ2-2, with 12 positions matching TRBD2. The CDR3 sequence is 17 residues long. With 4 bases clipped from V and 8 bases from J, the junction kept 11 bases outside the gene matches. Germline CDR1 SEHNR, CDR2 FQNEAQ (reference sequence). The CDR3 reads CASSSASGRASRGELFF. CDR3 DNA sequence: TGTGCCAGCAGCTCCGCTAGCGGGAGGGCCTCACGGGGGGAGCTGTTTTTT. Drawing the rest from reference TRBV7-9 and TRBJ2-2, the complete variable domain is DTGVSQNPRHKITKRGQNVTFRCDPISEHNRLYWYRQTLGQGPEFLTYFQNEAQLEKSRLLSDRFSAERPKGSFSTLEIQRTEQGDSAMYLCASSSASGRASRGELFFGEGSRLTVL.

The chain joins TRBV25-1 to TRBJ1-4; 7 bases fit TRBD1. CDR1 and CDR2 (germline): MGHDK, SYGVNS. CDR3 length: 16 amino acids. The junction had 8 bases not matched to a gene; V was cut back by 3 bases and J by 4 bases. The DNA for the CDR3 is TGTGCCAGCAGTGAGTTAAGGGACAGAGTTAATGAAAAACTGTTTTTT. It is translated as CASSELRDRVNEKLFF.

The chain employs TRBV11-3 and TRBJ2-2, with a weak D call TRBD1 (7 bases). V lost 0 bases to trimming and J lost 4 bases, with 15 bases between them. Germline CDR1 is SGHNT and CDR2 is YENEEA. The CDR3 has 17 amino acids. The CDR3: CASSLDGGGATTGELFF. CDR3 nucleotide sequence: TGTGCCAGCAGCTTAGACGGAGGGGGCGCAACCACCGGGGAGCTGTTTTTT.

The chain recombines TRBV7-9 with TRBJ1-3; possible D gene TRBD1, 5 bases. Germline CDR1 is SEHNR and CDR2 is FQNEAQ (reference sequence). V lost 3 bases and J 2 bases, leaving 11 bases between the germline ends. The CDR3 loop spans 15 amino acids. The CDR3 nucleotides are TGTGCCAGCAGCTTCGGGGGAAAGGCTGGAAACACCATATATTTT. Its protein product is CASSFGGKAGNTIYF.

About this clone itself: Other DNA sequences in the sample encode the same CDR3. The gene calls are TRBV18 and TRBJ2-1; no firm D call. The CDR3 contains 13 residues. Between the trimmed V and J ends, which lost 3 bases and 5 bases, there was a span of 8 bases. Germline-derived CDR1 and CDR2 are KGHSH and LQKENI. This CDR3 is CASSPGRDNEQFF. The CDR3 DNA reads TGTGCCAGCTCACCGGGTAGGGACAATGAGCAGTTCTTC.

J is TRBJ1-2 and V is TRBV19, with 7 bases lining up with TRBD1. Losses at the gene ends were 7 bases for V and 2 bases for J; bases not matched to a gene: 10. This CDR3 has 15 amino acids. Germline CDR1 and CDR2: LNHDA and SQIVND (reference sequence). Written as DNA, the CDR3 is TGTGCCAGTAACCGGAGGGGACAGATGAACTATGGCTACACCTTC. Its protein product is CASNRRGQMNYGYTF.

The V gene is TRBV28, the J gene TRBJ2-5; TRBD1 matches at 9 bases. This CDR3 region has 17 residues. CDR1 is MDHEN, CDR2 SYDVKM, per germline. After removal of 5 bases from V and 4 bases from J, the junction contained 14 bases not matched to a gene. The CDR3 here is CASSQPAYRGPRETQYF. CDR3 bases: TGTGCCAGCAGTCAACCCGCTTACAGGGGGCCGAGAGAGACCCAGTACTTC.

The J gene is TRBJ2-3, the V gene TRBV5-1, with D possibly being TRBD2 (6 bases). This CDR3 is built from 16 residues. CDR1 and CDR2 (germline): SGHRS, YFSETQ. Between the trimmed V and J ends, which lost 0 bases and 6 bases, there was a span of 17 bases. CDR3 amino acids: CASSLDSSASKDTQYF. The CDR3 DNA follows: TGCGCCAGCAGCTTGGATTCTAGCGCCAGCAAGGATACGCAGTATTTT. The full variable domain, in which reference TRBV5-1 and TRBJ2-3 provide the parts outside the CDR3, is KAGVTQTPRYLIKTRGQQVTLSCSPISGHRSVSWYQQTPGQGLQFLFEYFSETQRNKGNFPGRFSGRQFSNSRSEMNVSTLELGDSALYLCASSLDSSASKDTQYFGPGTRLTVL.

The chain is built from TRBV5-1 and TRBJ1-2; D gene unclear. The V end lost 2 bases, the J end lost 0 bases, and 8 bases lay between the germline ends. Germline assignment: CDR1 SGHRS and CDR2 YFSETQ. This CDR3 contains 14 residues. The CDR3 coding sequence is TGCGCCAGCAGCTTCGGTCCTTCTAACTATGGCTACACCTTC. Its protein product is CASSFGPSNYGYTF. The full variable domain, completed using reference TRBV5-1 and TRBJ1-2, is KAGVTQTPRYLIKTRGQQVTLSCSPISGHRSVSWYQQTPGQGLQFLFEYFSETQRNKGNFPGRFSGRQFSNSRSEMNVSTLELGDSALYLCASSFGPSNYGYTFGSGTRLTVV.

The chain is built from TRBV5-1 and TRBJ2-5, with D unresolved. Germline V gives CDR1 SGHRS, CDR2 YFSETQ. V was cut by 2 bases and J by 2 bases, with 7 bases left in between. The CDR3 is made up of 13 amino acids. The CDR3 protein is CASSFTSQETQYF. CDR3 bases: TGCGCCAGCAGCTTCACGAGTCAAGAGACCCAGTACTTC.

The chain links TRBV2 to TRBJ1-6; 8 bases map to TRBD1. There are 15 residues in the CDR3. Germline CDR1 and CDR2: SNHLY and FYNNEI. V lost 6 bases to trimming and J lost 9 bases; unmatched junction nucleotides: 10. CDR3 protein: CASSDRGSLGSPLHF. CDR3 bases: TGTGCCAGCAGCGACAGGGGAAGTTTAGGTTCACCCCTCCACTTT.

With respect to this clone: The junction differs from germline at one of its ends, possibly a read error. The chain recombines TRBV4-2 with TRBJ2-3; 16 bases agree with TRBD2. Germline-derived CDR1 and CDR2 are LGHNA and YNFKEQ. CDR3 length: 16 residues. CDR3 DNA sequence: TGTGCCAGCAGCGAGGGACTAGCGGGGGGGAGGGATACGCGGTATTTT. Protein: CASSEGLAGGRDTRYF.

This chain joins TRBV5-4 and TRBJ1-2; possible D gene TRBD1, 5 bases. The V end lost 0 bases, the J end lost 4 bases, and 13 bases lay between the germline ends. The CDR3 totals 15 residues. Germline CDR1 is SGHNT and CDR2 is YYREEE (reference sequence). The CDR3 protein is CASSLVFQGSYGYTF. CDR3 DNA: TGTGCCAGCAGCTTGGTTTTTCAGGGAAGCTATGGCTACACCTTC.

The rearrangement joins TRBV5-1 to TRBJ2-7, with a possible D match to TRBD2 (6 bases). Germline loops: CDR1 SGHRS, CDR2 YFSETQ. The V and J ends lost 2 bases and 5 bases respectively, with 26 bases between them. CDR3 size: 18 residues. The CDR3 bases are TGCGCCAGCAGCTTATGGGGTACCTTAGTTGGGGGGTCCAACGAGCAGTACTTC. Translated, it gives CASSLWGTLVGGSNEQYF.

V is TRBV6-5 and J is TRBJ2-7; maybe TRBD1 (5 bases). Trimming took 2 bases from V and 2 from J, leaving 16 bases between them. Germline CDR1 and CDR2: MNHEY and SVGAGI. The CDR3 runs to 16 residues. DNA for the CDR3: TGTGCCAGCAGTTACCTTGGTAAGGGGCGAACCTACGAGCAGTACTTC. Translation: CASSYLGKGRTYEQYF.

The J gene is TRBJ1-2, the V gene TRBV27; D gene unclear. This CDR3 region has 14 residues. Trimming stripped 3 bases from V and 8 bases from J, with 16 bases between. Per germline, CDR1 MNHEY and CDR2 SMNVEV (reference sequence). The CDR3 coding sequence is TGTGCCAGCAGTTTCACTGGTACTTTAGGGGGCTACACCTTC. Encoded protein: CASSFTGTLGGYTF.

The chain carries TRBV15 and TRBJ2-5; 9 bases line up with TRBD2. This CDR3 spans 16 amino acids. V gave up 0 bases and J gave up 5 bases; unmatched junction bases: 7. Germline V gives CDR1 LNHNV, CDR2 YYDKDF (reference sequence). The CDR3: CATSRDASGGWETQYF. The CDR3 coding sequence is TGTGCCACCAGCAGAGATGCCAGCGGGGGGTGGGAGACCCAGTACTTC.

The chain employs TRBV7-8 and TRBJ2-2, with TRBD1 matching 11 bases. This CDR3 spans 16 amino acids. Trimming removed 5 bases from V and 6 bases from J; junction bases left unmatched: 8. Looked up from germline, CDR1 is SGHVS and CDR2 is FQNEAQ. This CDR3 reads CASSRSGTGGSGELFF. CDR3 nucleotides: TGTGCCAGCAGCCGAAGCGGGACAGGGGGTTCCGGGGAGCTGTTTTTT.

This clone has only a few counts. The V call is TRBV7-6, the J call TRBJ2-5; TRBD2 aligns across 12 bases. CDR3 length: 17 amino acids. Losses at the gene ends were 7 bases for V and 0 bases for J; bases not matched to a gene: 9. Germline CDR1 reads SGHVS; CDR2 reads FNYEAQ. The CDR3 loop is CASTRLAGAKYQETQYF. In DNA, the CDR3 is TGTGCCAGCACCAGACTAGCGGGAGCCAAATACCAAGAGACCCAGTACTTC. Together with reference TRBV7-6 and TRBJ2-5, the CDR3 gives the full variable domain: GAGVSQSPRYKVTKRGQDVALRCDPISGHVSLYWYRQALGQGPEFLTYFNYEAQQDKSGLPNDRFSAERPEGSISTLTIQRTEQRDSAMYRCASTRLAGAKYQETQYFGPGTRLLVL.

The rearrangement links TRBV27 to TRBJ2-1; the match to TRBD1 covers 8 bases. Germline lookup yields CDR1 MNHEY and CDR2 SMNVEV (reference sequence). CDR3 length: 14 residues. The junction had 5 bases not matched to a gene; V was cut back by 4 bases and J by 6 bases. CDR3 amino acids: CASSSSDRVNEQFF. The DNA of the CDR3 is TGTGCCAGCAGTTCCTCGGACAGGGTCAATGAGCAGTTCTTC.

The chain employs TRBV6-6 and TRBJ1-1, with 9 bases that match TRBD1. The CDR3 consists of 13 residues. Germline-derived CDR1 and CDR2 are MNHNY and SVGAGI (reference sequence). V was pared by 5 bases and J by 11 bases, with 9 bases of the junction left unmatched. CDR3 sequence: CASSPWTGDYAFF. In DNA form, the CDR3 reads TGTGCCAGCAGTCCGTGGACAGGGGATTACGCTTTCTTT.

The chain combines TRBV4-1 with TRBJ2-5; 7 bases agree with TRBD2. V lost 3 bases to trimming and J lost 1 base; unmatched junction nucleotides: 8. This CDR3 region has 16 residues. Looked up from germline, CDR1 is MGHRA and CDR2 is YSYEKL. The CDR3 reads CASSQEGAGTQETQYF. DNA for the CDR3: TGCGCCAGCAGCCAGGAGGGAGCGGGGACCCAAGAGACCCAGTACTTC.

The rearrangement joins TRBV11-2 to TRBJ1-1; D ambiguous. The CDR3 has 13 residues. Between the trimmed V and J ends, which lost 5 bases and 1 base, there was a span of 8 bases. Germline V lookup: CDR1 SGHAT, CDR2 FQNNGV. CDR3 coding DNA: TGTGCCAGCAGCCTCACTCGGAACACTGAAGCTTTCTTT. It codes for CASSLTRNTEAFF.

This clone was observed a few times. The chain recombines TRBV19 with TRBJ1-5; TRBD1 matches 9 bases. The CDR3 extends over 14 amino acids. V lost 6 bases to trimming and J lost 9 bases; unmatched junction nucleotides: 9. Germline-derived CDR1 and CDR2 are LNHDA and SQIVND (reference sequence). As DNA, the CDR3 is TGTGCCAGTAGCCGGGACAGGGATACCCGGCCCCAGCATTTT. Amino acids: CASSRDRDTRPQHF.

The chain uses TRBV28 and TRBJ1-1; D uncertain. Between the trimmed V and J ends, which lost 8 bases and 5 bases, there was a span of 15 bases. In germline, CDR1 is MDHEN, CDR2 SYDVKM. The CDR3 sequence is 13 residues long. In DNA form, the CDR3 reads TGTGCCAGCCGCCCGGGCTGGGTAACTGAAGCTTTCTTT. This translates into CASRPGWVTEAFF.

The chain links TRBV10-3 to TRBJ1-1; a possible D gene is TRBD1 (5 bases). V lost 10 bases to trimming and J lost 3 bases, with 12 bases between them. CDR1 is ENHRY and CDR2 is SYGVKD in the germline V gene. This CDR3 is 12 amino acids long. The CDR3 region is CATARGDTEAFF. In nucleotides, the CDR3 is TGTGCCACCGCGCGGGGGGACACTGAAGCTTTCTTT.

The rearrangement links TRBV5-6 to TRBJ1-2, with 7 positions matching TRBD1. V lost 5 bases and J lost 1; bases outside the gene matches: 14. The CDR3 spans 17 residues. Germline V gene lookup returns CDR1 SGHDT and CDR2 YYEEEE. CDR3 amino acids: CASRPDRGRGHNYGYTF. As DNA, the CDR3 is TGTGCCAGCAGGCCTGATCGTGGTAGGGGGCATAACTATGGCTACACCTTC.

The chain is built from TRBV29-1 and TRBJ2-7, with unresolved D. The CDR3 runs to 15 residues. Germline loops: CDR1 SQVTM, CDR2 ANQGSEA. Trimming shortened V by 3 bases and J by 3 bases, and 18 bases separated the two germline ends. The CDR3 DNA follows: TGCAGCGTTGAGGTTTATGGTGGGCAAGGCTACGAGCAGTACTTC. Residues: CSVEVYGGQGYEQYF.

On this clone itself: The same CDR3 can be traced to other DNA sequences in this sample. This chain uses TRBV9 with TRBJ2-5; D is unresolved. Germline CDR1 is SGDLS and CDR2 is YYNGEE. Deletions cut 0 bases from V and 5 bases from J, with 11 bases between. CDR3 length: 14 amino acids. The CDR3 spells CASSVGGGQETQYF. The CDR3, as DNA: TGTGCCAGCAGCGTAGGAGGTGGGCAGGAGACCCAGTACTTC.